Presented here are 12 T cell receptor beta chains from one specimen sequenced in a study of T cells after yellow fever vaccination. MiXCR was run by TCRdb on the 5' RACE reads, yielding one entry per CDR3 protein. The repertoire holds 450,000 to 550,000 distinct CDR3 sequences, with 15% to 20% as singletons. This specimen was PBMCs, taken 15 days after the yellow fever booster vaccination. These receptor sequences come from a man younger than 45 who received the YFV17D yellow fever vaccine.

This clonotype was recorded a few times. V usage is TRBV3-1 and J usage is TRBJ2-2, with D tentatively TRBD1 (5 bases). Germline assignment: CDR1 LGHDT and CDR2 YNNKEL (reference sequence). V was shortened by 6 bases and J by 4 bases, with 18 bases between the two germline ends. The CDR3 has 16 amino acids. The CDR3 bases are TGTGCCAGCAGAACACGTTCTACAGGAATCACCGGGGAGCTGTTTTTT. Amino acid sequence: CASRTRSTGITGELFF.

This clonotype was recorded a few times. The chain uses TRBV27 and TRBJ2-1; 8 positions match TRBD2. V lost 5 bases to trimming and J lost 8 bases; unmatched junction nucleotides: 17. This CDR3 is built from 17 residues. CDR1 is MNHEY and CDR2 is SMNVEV in the germline V gene (reference sequence). In DNA, the CDR3 is TGTGCCAGCAGTCCCACCGGGGGCCAGCGGGAGATCTATGAGCAGTTCTTC. Residues: CASSPTGGQREIYEQFF.

The gene calls are TRBV6-5 and TRBJ1-1; D ambiguous. The CDR3 consists of 12 residues. V lost 7 bases, J lost 1 base, and 7 bases lay in between. Germline V lookup: CDR1 MNHEY, CDR2 SVGAGI. The CDR3 DNA reads TGTGCCAGCAAGAGGCCGAACACTGAAGCTTTCTTT. This sequence encodes CASKRPNTEAFF.

With respect to this clonotype: The junction does not match germline at one end; this may be a read error. This chain uses TRBV20-1 with TRBJ2-1, with a possible D match to TRBD2 (5 bases). Per germline, CDR1 DFQATT and CDR2 SNEGSKA (reference sequence). The CDR3 consists of 15 residues. DNA of the CDR3: TGCAGTGCAAGAGAGGGCCACGCAAGTAGCAATGAGCAGTTCTTC. Translating gives CSAREGHASSNEQFF.

This chain joins TRBV7-9 and TRBJ1-5; 9 nucleotides match TRBD1. J gave up 3 bases and V 5 bases, and 8 bases lay outside the gene matches. CDR1 SEHNR and CDR2 FQNEAQ come from the germline V gene (reference sequence). The CDR3 is made up of 16 amino acids. The CDR3 nucleotides read TGTGCCAGCAGCGCCTACGGACAGGGGATCAATCAGCCCCAGCATTTT. It translates to CASSAYGQGINQPQHF.

J is TRBJ2-7 and V is TRBV20-1, with D uncertain. V lost 0 bases, J lost 7 bases, and 10 bases lay in between. CDR3 length: 12 amino acids. Germline CDR1 and CDR2: DFQATT and SNEGSKA (reference sequence). The CDR3 DNA is TGCAGTGCTAGAGACGCCGATCGTGAGCAGTACTTC. The encoded protein is CSARDADREQYF.

The chain links TRBV20-1 to TRBJ1-2; weak D call: TRBD1 (5 bases). Germline-derived CDR1 and CDR2 are DFQATT and SNEGSKA (reference sequence). This CDR3 region has 12 residues. The germline V and J ends were trimmed by 3 bases and 8 bases, with 13 bases remaining between them. The CDR3 DNA sequence: TGCAGTGCTAGTGGGGGGTCTCGGGGCTACACCTTC. This encodes CSASGGSRGYTF.

This rearrangement joins TRBV7-2 to TRBJ1-1, with 9 bases identical to TRBD1. The CDR3 length is 16 residues. CDR1 is SGHTA and CDR2 is FQGNSA in the germline V gene. The ends lost 6 bases at V and 2 bases at J; junction bases unmatched: 10. The CDR3 here is CASRKSPGQGNTEAFF. CDR3 in DNA: TGTGCCAGCAGAAAAAGCCCGGGACAGGGCAACACTGAAGCTTTCTTT.

The V and J genes are TRBV19 and TRBJ2-2; D is uncertain. Trimming left V 8 bases short and J 3 bases short, with 7 bases between. The CDR3 is 12 residues long. The germline CDR1 and CDR2 sequences are LNHDA and SQIVND (reference sequence). CDR3 region: CASPGYTGELFF. In DNA, the CDR3 is TGTGCCAGTCCCGGTTACACCGGGGAGCTGTTTTTT. The variable domain in full, completed from reference TRBV19 and TRBJ2-2, reads DGGITQSPKYLFRKEGQNVTLSCEQNLNHDAMYWYRQDPGQGLRLIYYSQIVNDFQKGDIAEGYSVSREKKESFPLTVTSAQKNPTAFYLCASPGYTGELFFGEGSRLTVL.

This clonotype showed up just a few times. This rearrangement joins TRBV28 to TRBJ2-3; the D is unclear. Trimming took 1 base from V and 0 from J, leaving 14 bases between them. Looked up from germline, CDR1 is MDHEN and CDR2 is SYDVKM. This CDR3 has 17 amino acids. The CDR3 DNA follows: TGTGCCAGCAGTTTATCCTATCTTAGTGGAAGCACAGATACGCAGTATTTT. Translating gives CASSLSYLSGSTDTQYF.

This clonotype turned up a few times. The gene calls are TRBV15 and TRBJ2-2; 10 bases match TRBD1. V was clipped by 5 bases and J by 8 bases; unmatched bases: 8. The CDR3 sequence is 15 residues long. Germline CDR1 reads LNHNV; CDR2 reads YYDKDF (reference sequence). CDR3 nucleotides: TGTGCCACCAGCCGCGGGACAGGGGTTTCGGGGGAGCTGTTTTTT. Its protein is CATSRGTGVSGELFF.

The V call is TRBV29-1, the J call TRBJ2-7; tentative D call: TRBD2 (5 bases). V lost 4 bases and J lost 3, with 13 bases in between. The germline V gene has CDR1 SQVTM and CDR2 ANQGSEA. The CDR3 runs to 13 residues. CDR3 amino acids: CSVAGSDYYEQYF. DNA of the CDR3: TGCAGCGTTGCAGGCAGCGACTACTACGAGCAGTACTTC.